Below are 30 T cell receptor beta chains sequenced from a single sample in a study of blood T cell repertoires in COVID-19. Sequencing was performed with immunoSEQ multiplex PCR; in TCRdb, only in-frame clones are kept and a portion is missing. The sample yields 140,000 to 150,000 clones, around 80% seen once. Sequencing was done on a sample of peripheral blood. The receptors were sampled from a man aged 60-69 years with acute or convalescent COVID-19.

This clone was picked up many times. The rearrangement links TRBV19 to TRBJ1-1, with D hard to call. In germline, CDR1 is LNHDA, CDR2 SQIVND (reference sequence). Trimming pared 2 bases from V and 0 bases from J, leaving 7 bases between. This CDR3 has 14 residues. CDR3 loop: CASSIYSVNTEAFF. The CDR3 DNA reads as TGTGCCAGTAGTATATATTCGGTGAACACTGAAGCTTTCTTT.

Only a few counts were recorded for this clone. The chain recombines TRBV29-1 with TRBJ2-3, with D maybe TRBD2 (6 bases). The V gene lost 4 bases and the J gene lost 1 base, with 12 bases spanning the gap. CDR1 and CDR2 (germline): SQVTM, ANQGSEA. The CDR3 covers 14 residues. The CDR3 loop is CSVVPWEGTDTQYF. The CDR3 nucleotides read TGCAGCGTTGTCCCGTGGGAGGGCACAGATACGCAGTATTTT.

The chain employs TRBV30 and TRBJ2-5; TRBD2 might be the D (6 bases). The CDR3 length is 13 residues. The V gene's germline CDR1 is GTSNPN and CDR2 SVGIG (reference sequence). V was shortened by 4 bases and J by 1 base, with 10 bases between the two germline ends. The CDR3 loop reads CAWTRDSQETQYF. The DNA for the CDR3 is TGTGCCTGGACCCGGGACTCCCAAGAGACCCAGTACTTC.

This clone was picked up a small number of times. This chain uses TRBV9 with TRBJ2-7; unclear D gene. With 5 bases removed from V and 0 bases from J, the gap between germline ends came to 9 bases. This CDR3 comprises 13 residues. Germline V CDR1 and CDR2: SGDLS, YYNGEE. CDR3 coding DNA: TGTGCCAGCAGGTCGCCGAGCTCCTACGAGCAGTACTTC. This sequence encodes CASRSPSSYEQYF.

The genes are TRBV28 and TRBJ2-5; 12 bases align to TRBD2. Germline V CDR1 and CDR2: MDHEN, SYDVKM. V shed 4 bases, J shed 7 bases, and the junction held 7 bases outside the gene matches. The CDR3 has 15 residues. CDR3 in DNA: TGTGCCAGCAGTTCGACTAGCGGGAGTTTTGTGACCCAGTACTTC. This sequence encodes CASSSTSGSFVTQYF.

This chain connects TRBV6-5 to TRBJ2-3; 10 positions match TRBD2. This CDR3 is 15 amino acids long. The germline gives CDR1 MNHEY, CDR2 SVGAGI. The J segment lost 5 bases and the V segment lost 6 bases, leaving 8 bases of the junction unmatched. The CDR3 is CASSASGRAEDTQYF. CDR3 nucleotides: TGTGCCAGCAGCGCAAGCGGGAGGGCCGAAGATACGCAGTATTTT.

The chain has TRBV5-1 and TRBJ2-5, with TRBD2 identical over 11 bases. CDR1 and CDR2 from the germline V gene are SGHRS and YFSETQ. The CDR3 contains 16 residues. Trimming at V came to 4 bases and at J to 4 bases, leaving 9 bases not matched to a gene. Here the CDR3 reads CASSAALAGVGETQYF. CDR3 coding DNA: TGCGCCAGCAGCGCCGCACTAGCGGGAGTTGGAGAGACCCAGTACTTC.

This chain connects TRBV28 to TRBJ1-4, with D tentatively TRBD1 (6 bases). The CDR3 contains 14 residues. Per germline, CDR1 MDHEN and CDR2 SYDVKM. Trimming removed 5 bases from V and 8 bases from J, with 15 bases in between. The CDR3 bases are TGTGCCAGCAGTAAAAGGGGGATTCGGGAAAAACTGTTTTTT. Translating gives CASSKRGIREKLFF.

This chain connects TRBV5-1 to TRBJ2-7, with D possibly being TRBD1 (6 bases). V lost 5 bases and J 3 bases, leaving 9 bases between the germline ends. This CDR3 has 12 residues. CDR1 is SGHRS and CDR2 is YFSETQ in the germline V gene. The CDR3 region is CASREQGYEQYF. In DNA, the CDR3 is TGCGCCAGCAGGGAACAGGGCTACGAGCAGTACTTC.

The CDR3 sequence is CASRQGVSGANVLTF. CDR3 nucleotides: TGTGCCAGCAGACAGGGAGTCTCTGGGGCCAACGTCCTGACTTTC. The chain couples TRBV27 to TRBJ2-6, with TRBD1 as a possible D gene (6 bases). Germline V gene data show CDR1 as MNHEY and CDR2 as SMNVEV (reference sequence). The CDR3 totals 15 residues. The ends were cut back, 6 bases at V and 0 bases at J, with 9 bases in the middle.

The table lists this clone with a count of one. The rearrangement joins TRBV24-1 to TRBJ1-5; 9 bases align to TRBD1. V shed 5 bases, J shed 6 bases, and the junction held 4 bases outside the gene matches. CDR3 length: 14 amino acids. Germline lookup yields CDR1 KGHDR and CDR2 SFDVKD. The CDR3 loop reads CATSARDRAQPQHF. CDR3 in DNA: TGTGCCACCAGTGCCCGGGACAGGGCTCAGCCCCAGCATTTT.

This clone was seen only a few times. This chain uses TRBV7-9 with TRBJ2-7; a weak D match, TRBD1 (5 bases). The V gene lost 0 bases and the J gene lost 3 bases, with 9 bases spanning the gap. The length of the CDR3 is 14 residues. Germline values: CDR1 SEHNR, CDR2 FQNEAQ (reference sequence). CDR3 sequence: CASSLAGQVYEQYF. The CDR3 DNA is TGTGCCAGCAGCTTAGCGGGGCAAGTCTACGAGCAGTACTTC.

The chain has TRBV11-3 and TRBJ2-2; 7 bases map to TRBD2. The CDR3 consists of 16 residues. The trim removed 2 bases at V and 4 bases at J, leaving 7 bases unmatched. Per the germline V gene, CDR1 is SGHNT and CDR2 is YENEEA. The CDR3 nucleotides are TGTGCCAGCAGCTTACAGGGAGGGCCGGGCACCGGGGAGCTGTTTTTT. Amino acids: CASSLQGGPGTGELFF. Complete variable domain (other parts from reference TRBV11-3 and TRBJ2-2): EAGVVQSPRYKIIEKKQPVAFWCNPISGHNTLYWYLQNLGQGPELLIRYENEEAVDDSQLPKDRFSAERLKGVDSTLKIQPAELGDSAVYLCASSLQGGPGTGELFFGEGSRLTVL.

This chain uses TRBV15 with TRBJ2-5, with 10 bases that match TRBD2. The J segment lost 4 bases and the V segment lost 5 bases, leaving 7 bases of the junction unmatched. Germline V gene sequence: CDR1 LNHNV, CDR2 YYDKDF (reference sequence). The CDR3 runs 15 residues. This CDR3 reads CATSPPSGRTETQYF. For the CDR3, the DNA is TGTGCCACCAGCCCCCCTAGCGGGAGAACAGAGACCCAGTACTTC.

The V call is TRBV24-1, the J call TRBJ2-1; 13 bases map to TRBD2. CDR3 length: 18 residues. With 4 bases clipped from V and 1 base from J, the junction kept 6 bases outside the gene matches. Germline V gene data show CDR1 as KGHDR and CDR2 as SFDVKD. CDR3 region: CATSDRTSGSGSYNEQFF. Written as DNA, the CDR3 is TGTGCCACCAGTGACAGGACTAGCGGGAGTGGTTCCTACAATGAGCAGTTCTTC.

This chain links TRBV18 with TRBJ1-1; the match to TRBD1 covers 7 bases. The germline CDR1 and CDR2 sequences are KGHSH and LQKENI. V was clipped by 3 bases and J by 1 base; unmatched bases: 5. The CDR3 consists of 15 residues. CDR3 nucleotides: TGTGCCAGCTCACCCGGTAAGGGGGCGAACACTGAAGCTTTCTTT. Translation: CASSPGKGANTEAFF. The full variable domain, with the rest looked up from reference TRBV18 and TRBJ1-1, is NAGVMQNPRHLVRRRGQEARLRCSPMKGHSHVYWYRQLPEEGLKFMVYLQKENIIDESGMPKERFSAEFPKEGPSILRIQQVVRGDSAAYFCASSPGKGANTEAFFGQGTRLTVV.

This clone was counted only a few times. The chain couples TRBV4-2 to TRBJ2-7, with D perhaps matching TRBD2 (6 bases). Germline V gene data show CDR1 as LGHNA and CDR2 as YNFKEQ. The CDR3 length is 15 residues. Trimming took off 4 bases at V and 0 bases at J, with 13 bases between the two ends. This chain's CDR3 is CASSRVLANSYEQYF. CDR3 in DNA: TGTGCCAGCAGCCGAGTCCTAGCGAACTCCTACGAGCAGTACTTC.

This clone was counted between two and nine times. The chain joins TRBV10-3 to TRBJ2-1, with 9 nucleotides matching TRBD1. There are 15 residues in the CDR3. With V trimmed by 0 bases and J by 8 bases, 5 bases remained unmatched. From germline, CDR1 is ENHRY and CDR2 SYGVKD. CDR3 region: CAISESGQGLDEQFF. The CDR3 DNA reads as TGTGCCATCAGTGAGTCCGGACAGGGGCTCGATGAGCAGTTCTTC.

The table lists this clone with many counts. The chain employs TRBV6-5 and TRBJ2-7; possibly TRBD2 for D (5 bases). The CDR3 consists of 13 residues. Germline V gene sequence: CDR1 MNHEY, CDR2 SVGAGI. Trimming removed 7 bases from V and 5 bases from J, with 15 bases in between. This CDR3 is CASTTGSGDEQYF. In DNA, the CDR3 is TGTGCCAGCACCACGGGGTCTGGGGACGAGCAGTACTTC.

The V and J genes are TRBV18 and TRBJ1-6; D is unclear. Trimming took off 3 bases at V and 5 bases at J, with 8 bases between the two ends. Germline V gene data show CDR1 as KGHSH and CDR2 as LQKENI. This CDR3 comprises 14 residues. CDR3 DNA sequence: TGTGCCAGCTCACCCGGGGTCAATAATTCACCCCTCCACTTT. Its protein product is CASSPGVNNSPLHF. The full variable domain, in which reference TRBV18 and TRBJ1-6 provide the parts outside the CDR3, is NAGVMQNPRHLVRRRGQEARLRCSPMKGHSHVYWYRQLPEEGLKFMVYLQKENIIDESGMPKERFSAEFPKEGPSILRIQQVVRGDSAAYFCASSPGVNNSPLHFGNGTRLTVT.

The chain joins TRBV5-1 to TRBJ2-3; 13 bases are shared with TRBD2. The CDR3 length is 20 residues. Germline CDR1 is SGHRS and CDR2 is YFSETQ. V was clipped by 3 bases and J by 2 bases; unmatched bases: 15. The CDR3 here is CASSYSGLAGLNKVTDTQYF. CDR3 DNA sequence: TGCGCCAGCAGCTATTCGGGACTAGCGGGGCTGAATAAGGTCACAGATACGCAGTATTTT.

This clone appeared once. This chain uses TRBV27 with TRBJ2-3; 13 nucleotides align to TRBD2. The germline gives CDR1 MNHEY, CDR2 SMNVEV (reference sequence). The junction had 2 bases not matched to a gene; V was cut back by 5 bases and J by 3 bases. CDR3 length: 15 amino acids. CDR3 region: CASSPLAGGTDTQYF. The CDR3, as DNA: TGTGCCAGCAGTCCACTAGCGGGAGGGACAGATACGCAGTATTTT.

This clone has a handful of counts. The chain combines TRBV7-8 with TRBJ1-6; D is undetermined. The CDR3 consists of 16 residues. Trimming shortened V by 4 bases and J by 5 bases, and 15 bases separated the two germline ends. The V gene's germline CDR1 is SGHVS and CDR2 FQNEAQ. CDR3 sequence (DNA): TGTGCCAGCAGCTCATCGAGACACCTCGATAATTCACCCCTCCACTTT. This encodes CASSSSRHLDNSPLHF.

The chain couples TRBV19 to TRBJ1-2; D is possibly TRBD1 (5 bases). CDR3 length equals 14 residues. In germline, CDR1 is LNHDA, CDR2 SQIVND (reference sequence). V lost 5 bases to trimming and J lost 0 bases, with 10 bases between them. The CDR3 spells CASSVQGPNYGYTF. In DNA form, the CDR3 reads TGTGCCAGTAGTGTCCAGGGTCCTAACTATGGCTACACCTTC.

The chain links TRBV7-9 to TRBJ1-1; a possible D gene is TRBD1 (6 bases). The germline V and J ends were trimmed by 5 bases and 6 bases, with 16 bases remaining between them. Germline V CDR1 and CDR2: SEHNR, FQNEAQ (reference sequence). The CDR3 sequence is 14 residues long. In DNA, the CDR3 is TGTGCCAGCAGCCTTCAAGACAGGAGTTCTGAAGCTTTCTTT. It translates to CASSLQDRSSEAFF.

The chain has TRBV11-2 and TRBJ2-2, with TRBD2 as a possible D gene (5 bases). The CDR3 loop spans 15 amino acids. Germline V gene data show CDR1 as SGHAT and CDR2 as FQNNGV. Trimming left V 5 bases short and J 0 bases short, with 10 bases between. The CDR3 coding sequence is TGTGCCAGCAGCCGCGGGCTACCGAACACCGGGGAGCTGTTTTTT. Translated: CASSRGLPNTGELFF.

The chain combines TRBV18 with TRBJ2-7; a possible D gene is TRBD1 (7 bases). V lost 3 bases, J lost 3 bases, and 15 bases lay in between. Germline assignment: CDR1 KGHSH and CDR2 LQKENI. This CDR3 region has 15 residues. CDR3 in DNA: TGTGCCAGCTCACCTCCATCCAGGGGGGTCTACGAGCAGTACTTC. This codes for CASSPPSRGVYEQYF.

CDR3 residues: CASSTFRGRHNEQFF. The CDR3 DNA sequence: TGTGCCAGCAGCACCTTCAGGGGGCGCCACAATGAGCAGTTCTTC. The chain couples TRBV7-2 to TRBJ2-1, with 8 bases identical to TRBD1. Germline assignment: CDR1 SGHTA and CDR2 FQGNSA. The CDR3 is 15 residues long. After removal of 5 bases from V and 5 bases from J, the junction contained 8 bases not matched to a gene. Full variable domain (rest looked up from reference TRBV7-2 and TRBJ2-1): GAGVSQSPSNKVTEKGKDVELRCDPISGHTALYWYRQSLGQGLEFLIYFQGNSAPDKSGLPSDRFSAERTGGSVSTLTIQRTQQEDSAVYLCASSTFRGRHNEQFFGPGTRLTVL.

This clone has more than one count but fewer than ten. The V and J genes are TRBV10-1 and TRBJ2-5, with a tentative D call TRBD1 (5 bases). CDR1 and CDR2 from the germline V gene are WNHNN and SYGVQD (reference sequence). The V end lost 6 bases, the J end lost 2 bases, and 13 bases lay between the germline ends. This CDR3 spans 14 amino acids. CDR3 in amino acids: CASSVDSSQETQYF. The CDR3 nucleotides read TGCGCCAGCAGCGTAGACAGTTCACAAGAGACCCAGTACTTC.

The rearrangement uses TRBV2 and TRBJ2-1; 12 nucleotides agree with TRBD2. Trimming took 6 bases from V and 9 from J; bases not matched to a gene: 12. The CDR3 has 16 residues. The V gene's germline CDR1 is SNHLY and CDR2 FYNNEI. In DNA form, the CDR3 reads TGTGCCAGCAGGAAGGGGCTAGCGGGAGGGCCGGGTGAGCAGTTCTTC. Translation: CASRKGLAGGPGEQFF. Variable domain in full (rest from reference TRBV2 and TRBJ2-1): EPEVTQTPSHQVTQMGQEVILRCVPISNHLYFYWYRQILGQKVEFLVSFYNNEISEKSEIFDDQFSVERPDGSNFTLKIRSTKLEDSAMYFCASRKGLAGGPGEQFFGPGTRLTVL.